The 14 T cell receptor beta chains below all came from one sample that was sequenced in a study of blood T cell repertoires in COVID-19. Some clones are missing from TCRdb's copy, which holds only in-frame ones; the method was immunoSEQ multiplex PCR. The table lists almost 300,000 clones, 85% to 90% of them singletons. Sequenced input: peripheral blood. The receptors were sampled from a man in his 70s with acute or convalescent COVID-19.

The chain has TRBV5-5 and TRBJ2-6; TRBD1 aligns across 7 bases. Germline values: CDR1 SGHKS, CDR2 YYEKEE (reference sequence). The CDR3 covers 18 residues. V shed 2 bases, J shed 2 bases, and the junction held 10 bases outside the gene matches. The chain's CDR3 is CASSFIAIGQAGANVLTF. As DNA, the CDR3 is TGTGCCAGCAGCTTTATTGCAATCGGACAGGCTGGGGCCAACGTCCTGACTTTC.

The CDR3, as DNA: TGCGCCAGCAGCCCGCAGTTGGCAGATGAAAAACTGTTTTTT. Its protein product is CASSPQLADEKLFF. V and J are TRBV5-1 and TRBJ1-4, with D uncertain. Germline CDR1 SGHRS, CDR2 YFSETQ. V lost 4 bases and J 6 bases, leaving 13 bases between the germline ends. CDR3 length: 14 residues. Full variable domain (remainder filled in from reference TRBV5-1 and TRBJ1-4): KAGVTQTPRYLIKTRGQQVTLSCSPISGHRSVSWYQQTPGQGLQFLFEYFSETQRNKGNFPGRFSGRQFSNSRSEMNVSTLELGDSALYLCASSPQLADEKLFFGSGTQLSVL.

This clone appeared a few times. The genes are TRBV18 and TRBJ2-7; 7 bases line up with TRBD1. From germline, CDR1 is KGHSH and CDR2 LQKENI. Trimming took 5 bases from V and 0 from J; bases not matched to a gene: 7. The CDR3 sequence is 15 residues long. DNA of the CDR3: TGTGCCAGCTCAACAAGGACAGGAAACTCCTACGAGCAGTACTTC. It is translated as CASSTRTGNSYEQYF.

The rearrangement links TRBV6-5 to TRBJ2-2; possible D gene TRBD1, 6 bases. V was trimmed by 5 bases and J by 5 bases, leaving 9 bases between them. The CDR3 runs to 13 residues. Germline values: CDR1 MNHEY, CDR2 SVGAGI. This CDR3 is CASSITGTGELFF. DNA for the CDR3: TGTGCCAGCAGTATAACAGGGACCGGGGAGCTGTTTTTT.

The CDR3 loop reads CASSQGRTGGTAFF. As DNA, the CDR3 is TGTGCCAGCAGCCAGGGGAGGACAGGGGGGACAGCTTTCTTT. The chain carries TRBV3-1 (or the pseudogene TRBV3-2) and TRBJ1-1; 10 bases are shared with TRBD1. The CDR3 sequence is 14 residues long. V was pared by 3 bases and J by 10 bases, with 8 bases of the junction left unmatched. CDR1 LGHDT and CDR2 YNNKEL come from the germline V gene (reference sequence).

This chain joins TRBV5-6 and TRBJ2-1; 7 bases agree with TRBD1. Unmatched junction bases numbered 9, after V lost 7 bases and J lost 5 bases. Germline V CDR1 and CDR2: SGHDT, YYEEEE. The CDR3 spans 14 residues. Here the CDR3 DNA reads TGTGCCAGCGATAGACTGACAGGGAACAATGAGCAGTTCTTC. Protein: CASDRLTGNNEQFF.

V is TRBV4-3 and J is TRBJ1-2; 12 bases map to TRBD1. Per the germline V gene, CDR1 is LGHNA and CDR2 is YSLEER. V shed 0 bases and J 7 bases; nucleotides not matched to a gene: 3. This CDR3 contains 15 residues. The CDR3 reads CASSQDGTGGLGYTF. The CDR3 DNA reads TGCGCCAGCAGCCAAGATGGGACAGGGGGCCTTGGCTACACCTTC.

J is TRBJ2-2 and V is TRBV11-3; no firm D call. CDR3 length: 17 amino acids. The germline V gene has CDR1 SGHNT and CDR2 YENEEA. V lost 1 base and J 1 base, leaving 13 bases between the germline ends. This CDR3 is CASSLGSWALNTGELFF. The DNA for the CDR3 is TGTGCCAGCAGCTTAGGGTCTTGGGCCTTGAACACCGGGGAGCTGTTTTTT.

DNA of the CDR3: TGTGCCAGCAGCTTAGTCGTGGGGGCGAGGGACGAGCAGTACTTC. Translating it yields CASSLVVGARDEQYF. The chain recombines TRBV7-2 with TRBJ2-7, with D perhaps TRBD1 (6 bases). Looked up from germline, CDR1 is SGHTA and CDR2 is FQGNSA. This CDR3 contains 15 residues. Trimming pared 1 base from V and 5 bases from J, leaving 15 bases between.

This chain links TRBV7-3 with TRBJ2-7; TRBD2 matches 9 bases. The CDR3 totals 15 residues. The ends lost 1 base at V and 3 bases at J; junction bases unmatched: 4. Germline values: CDR1 SGHTA, CDR2 FQGTGA. In DNA form, the CDR3 reads TGTGCCAGCAGCTTAAATGCGGGGGGGGGCTACGAGCAGTACTTC. Translating it yields CASSLNAGGGYEQYF.

This chain links TRBV10-3 with TRBJ2-6; perhaps TRBD1 as D (6 bases). The germline CDR1 and CDR2 sequences are ENHRY and SYGVKD. This CDR3 has 14 residues. The V end lost 5 bases, the J end lost 1 base, and 6 bases lay between the germline ends. CDR3 bases: TGTGCCATCAGTACAGGGTCTGGGGCCAACGTCCTGACTTTC. It translates to CAISTGSGANVLTF.

V usage is TRBV3-1 (or the pseudogene TRBV3-2) and J usage is TRBJ2-1; no clear D gene. CDR1 is LGHDT, CDR2 YNNKEL, per germline (reference sequence). V was clipped by 5 bases and J by 4 bases, with 15 bases between them. CDR3 size: 15 residues. CDR3 sequence: CASSAGAPAYNEQFF. In DNA, the CDR3 is TGTGCCAGCAGCGCCGGAGCCCCCGCGTACAATGAGCAGTTCTTC.

The chain links TRBV28 to TRBJ1-1, with a weak D call TRBD1 (5 bases). The germline V and J ends were trimmed by 7 bases and 5 bases, with 20 bases remaining between them. The germline gives CDR1 MDHEN, CDR2 SYDVKM. This CDR3 comprises 15 residues. CDR3 bases: TGTGCCAGCACGATTCCGGTGGACGGGGGGACTGAAGCTTTCTTT. Protein: CASTIPVDGGTEAFF.

This clone showed up just a few times. The V gene is TRBV4-1, the J gene TRBJ2-2; the match to TRBD2 covers 12 bases. CDR1 is MGHRA and CDR2 is YSYEKL in the germline V gene. The CDR3 runs to 17 residues. The V gene end was trimmed by 4 bases and the J gene end by 5 bases; junction bases not matched to a gene: 8. The chain's CDR3 is CASSRTSGKSTTGELFF. The DNA for the CDR3 is TGCGCCAGCAGCCGGACTAGCGGGAAGTCGACAACCGGGGAGCTGTTTTTT.